The T cell receptor beta chain described here comes from a study of long-term antiretroviral therapy in people with HIV. The overall study: First collections came about a decade before the 2015 immediate-ART recommendation. Study observations and caveats: HIV repertoires had narrower CDR3 length ranges than controls. ART preceded a rise in diversity that nonetheless stayed lower than in transplant donor controls.

Runs used v3.0 of the immunoSEQ assay and were done at survey level. Only in-frame clones appear in the TCRdb table, and some are missing; sequencing was by immunoSEQ multiplex PCR. Among some 12,000 clones listed, around 76% were seen once. The V and J ends lost 3 bases and 4 bases, in that order; junction bases with no gene match: 2. Germline V gene sequence: CDR1 SNHLY, CDR2 FYNNEI. The CDR3 has 14 residues. HIV-positive participants were all treated in the United States. Note on this clone: The antigen remains undetermined.

The specimen was unsorted PBMCs, collected 8 to 8.5 years after starting antiretroviral therapy. This sequence was found in a man in his forties or fifties with HIV. This chain uses TRBV2 with TRBJ2-1; TRBD2 aligns across 8 bases. The CDR3 DNA is TGTGCCAGCAGTGAGGCTAGCGGGTACAATGAGCAGTTCTTC. Translating gives CASSEASGYNEQFF.